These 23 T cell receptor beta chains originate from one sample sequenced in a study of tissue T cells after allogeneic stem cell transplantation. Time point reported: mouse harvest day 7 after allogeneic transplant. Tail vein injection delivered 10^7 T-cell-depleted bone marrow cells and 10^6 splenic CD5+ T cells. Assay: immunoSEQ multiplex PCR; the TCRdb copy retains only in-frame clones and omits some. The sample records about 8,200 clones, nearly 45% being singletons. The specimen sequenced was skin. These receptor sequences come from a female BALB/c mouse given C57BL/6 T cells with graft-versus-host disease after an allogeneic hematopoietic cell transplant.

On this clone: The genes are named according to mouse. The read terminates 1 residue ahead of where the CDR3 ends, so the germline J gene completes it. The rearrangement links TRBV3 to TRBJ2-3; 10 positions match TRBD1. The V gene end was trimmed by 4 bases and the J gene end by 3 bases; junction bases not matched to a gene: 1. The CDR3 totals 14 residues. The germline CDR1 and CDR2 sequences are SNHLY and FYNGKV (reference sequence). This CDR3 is CASSSTGGAETLYF. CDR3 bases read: TGTGCCAGCAGCTCGACAGGGGGCGCAGAAACGCTGTAT.

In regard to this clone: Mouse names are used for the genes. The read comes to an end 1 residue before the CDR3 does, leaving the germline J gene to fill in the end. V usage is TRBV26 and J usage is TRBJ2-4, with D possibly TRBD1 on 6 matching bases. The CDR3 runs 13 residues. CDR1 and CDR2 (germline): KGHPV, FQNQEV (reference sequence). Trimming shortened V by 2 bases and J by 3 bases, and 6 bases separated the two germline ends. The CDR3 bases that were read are TGTGCCAGCAGTCTGGGACAGCAAAACACCTTGTAC. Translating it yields CASSLGQQNTLY. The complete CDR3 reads CASSLGQQNTLYF.

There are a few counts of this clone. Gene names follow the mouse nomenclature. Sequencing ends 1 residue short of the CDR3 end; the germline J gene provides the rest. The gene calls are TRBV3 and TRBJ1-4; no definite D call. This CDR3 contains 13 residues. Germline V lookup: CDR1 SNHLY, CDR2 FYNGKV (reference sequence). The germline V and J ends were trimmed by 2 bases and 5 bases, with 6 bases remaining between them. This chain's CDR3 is CASSLSQNERLFF. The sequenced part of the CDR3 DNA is TGTGCCAGCAGCTTAAGTCAGAACGAAAGATTATTT.

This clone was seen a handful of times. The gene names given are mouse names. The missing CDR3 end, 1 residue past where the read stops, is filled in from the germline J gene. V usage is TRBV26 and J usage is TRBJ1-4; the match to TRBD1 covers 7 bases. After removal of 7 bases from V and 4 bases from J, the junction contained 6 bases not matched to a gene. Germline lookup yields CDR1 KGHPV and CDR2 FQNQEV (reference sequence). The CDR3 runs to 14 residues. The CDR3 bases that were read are TGTGCCAGCATCCCGGGACAGTTCAACGAAAGATTATTT. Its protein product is CASIPGQFNERLF. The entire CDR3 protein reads CASIPGQFNERLFF.

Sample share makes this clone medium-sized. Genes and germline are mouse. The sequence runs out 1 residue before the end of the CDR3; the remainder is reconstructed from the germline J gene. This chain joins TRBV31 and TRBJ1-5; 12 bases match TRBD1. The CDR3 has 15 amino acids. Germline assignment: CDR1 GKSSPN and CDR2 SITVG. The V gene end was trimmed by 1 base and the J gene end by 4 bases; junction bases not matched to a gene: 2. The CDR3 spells CAWSRDRGRNQAPLF. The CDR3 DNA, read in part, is TGTGCCTGGAGTCGGGACAGGGGGCGGAACCAGGCTCCGCTT.

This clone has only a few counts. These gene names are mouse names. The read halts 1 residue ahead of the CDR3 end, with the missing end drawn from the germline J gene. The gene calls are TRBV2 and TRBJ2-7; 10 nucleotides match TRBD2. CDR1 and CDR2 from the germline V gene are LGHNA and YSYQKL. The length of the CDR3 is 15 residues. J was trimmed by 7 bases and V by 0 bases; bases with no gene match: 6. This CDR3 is CASSQDAGGALEQYF. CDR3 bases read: TGTGCCAGCAGCCAAGATGCTGGGGGGGCGCTGGAACAGTAC.

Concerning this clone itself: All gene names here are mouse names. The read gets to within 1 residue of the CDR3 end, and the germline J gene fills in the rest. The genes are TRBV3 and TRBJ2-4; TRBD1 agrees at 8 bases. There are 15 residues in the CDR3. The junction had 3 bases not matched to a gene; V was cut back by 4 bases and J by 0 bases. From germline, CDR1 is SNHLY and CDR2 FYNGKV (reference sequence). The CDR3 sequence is CASSSRDRSQNTLYF. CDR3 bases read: TGTGCCAGCAGCTCACGGGACAGGAGTCAAAACACCTTGTAC. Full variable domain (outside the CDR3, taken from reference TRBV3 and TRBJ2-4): GPKVLQIPSHQIIDMGQMVTLNCDPVSNHLYFYWYKQILGQQMEFLVNFYNGKVMEKSKLFKDQFSVERPDGSYFTLKIQPTALEDSAVYFCASSSRDRSQNTLYFGAGTRLSVL.

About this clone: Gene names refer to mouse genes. CDR3 DNA, as far as it was read: TGTGCCGGACGCCAAGACACCCAGTAC. The encoded protein is CAGRQDTQY. Given in full, the CDR3 is CAGRQDTQYF. The chain links TRBV13-2 to TRBJ2-5; no definite D call. The CDR3 end is not reached by the read, which stops 1 residue before it; the germline J gene fills it in. The CDR3 has 10 amino acids. Trimming took 10 bases from V and 2 from J, leaving 5 bases between them. Germline lookup yields CDR1 NNHNN and CDR2 SYGAGS (reference sequence).

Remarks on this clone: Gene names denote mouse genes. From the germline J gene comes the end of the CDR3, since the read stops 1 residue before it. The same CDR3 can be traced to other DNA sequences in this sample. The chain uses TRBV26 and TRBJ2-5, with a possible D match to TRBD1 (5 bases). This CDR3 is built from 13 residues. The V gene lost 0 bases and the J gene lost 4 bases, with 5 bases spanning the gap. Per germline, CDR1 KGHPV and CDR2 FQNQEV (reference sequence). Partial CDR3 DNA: TGTGCCAGCAGTCTGTCCAGGGAAGACACCCAGTAC. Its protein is CASSLSREDTQY. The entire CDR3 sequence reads CASSLSREDTQYF.

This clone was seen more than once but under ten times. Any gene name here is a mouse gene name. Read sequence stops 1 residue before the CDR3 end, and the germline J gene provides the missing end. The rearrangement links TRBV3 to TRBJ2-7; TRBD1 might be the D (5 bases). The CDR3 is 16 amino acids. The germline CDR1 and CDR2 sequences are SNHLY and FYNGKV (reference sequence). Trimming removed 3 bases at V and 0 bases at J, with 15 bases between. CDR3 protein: CASSLRGGISSYEQYF. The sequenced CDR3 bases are TGTGCCAGCAGCTTGAGGGGAGGGATTAGCTCCTATGAACAGTAC.

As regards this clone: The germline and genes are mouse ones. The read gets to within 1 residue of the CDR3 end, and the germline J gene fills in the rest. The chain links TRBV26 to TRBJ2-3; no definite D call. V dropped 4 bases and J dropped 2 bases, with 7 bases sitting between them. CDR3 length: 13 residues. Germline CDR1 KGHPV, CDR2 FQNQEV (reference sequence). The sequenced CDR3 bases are TGTGCCAGCAGTCACGACACTGCAGAAACGCTGTAT. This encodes CASSHDTAETLY. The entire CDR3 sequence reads CASSHDTAETLYF.

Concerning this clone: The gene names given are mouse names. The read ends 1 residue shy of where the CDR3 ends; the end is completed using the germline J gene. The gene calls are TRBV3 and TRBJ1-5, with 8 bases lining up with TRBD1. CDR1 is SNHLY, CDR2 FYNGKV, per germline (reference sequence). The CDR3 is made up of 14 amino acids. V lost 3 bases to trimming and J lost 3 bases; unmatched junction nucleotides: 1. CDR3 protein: CASSLTGANQAPLF. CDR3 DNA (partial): TGTGCCAGCAGCTTGACAGGGGCCAACCAGGCTCCGCTT.

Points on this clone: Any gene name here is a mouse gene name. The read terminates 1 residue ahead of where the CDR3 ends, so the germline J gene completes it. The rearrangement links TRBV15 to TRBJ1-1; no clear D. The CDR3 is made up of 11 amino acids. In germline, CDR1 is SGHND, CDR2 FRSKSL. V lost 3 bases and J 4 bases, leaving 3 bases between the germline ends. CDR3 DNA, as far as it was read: TGTGCCAGCAGTTTGACCACAGAAGTCTTC. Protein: CASSLTTEVF. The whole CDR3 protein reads CASSLTTEVFF.

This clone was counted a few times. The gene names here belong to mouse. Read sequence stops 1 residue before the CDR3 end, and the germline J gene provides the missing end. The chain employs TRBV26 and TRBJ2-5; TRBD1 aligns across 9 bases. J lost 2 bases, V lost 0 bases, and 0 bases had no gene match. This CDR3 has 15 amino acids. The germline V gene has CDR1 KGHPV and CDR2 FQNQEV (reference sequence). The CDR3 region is CASSLSTGGQDTQYF. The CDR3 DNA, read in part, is TGTGCCAGCAGTCTGTCGACAGGGGGCCAAGACACCCAGTAC.

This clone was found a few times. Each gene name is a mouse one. The CDR3 region is CASSSQDNQDTQYF. The part of the CDR3 DNA that was read is TGTGCTAGCAGTTCACAGGATAACCAAGACACCCAGTAC. The chain uses TRBV29 and TRBJ2-5, with D possibly being TRBD1 (5 bases). The CDR3 end is not reached by the read, which stops 1 residue before it; the germline J gene fills it in. The germline V gene has CDR1 MSHET and CDR2 SYDVDS. Trimming left V 4 bases short and J 0 bases short, with 8 bases between. CDR3 length: 14 residues.

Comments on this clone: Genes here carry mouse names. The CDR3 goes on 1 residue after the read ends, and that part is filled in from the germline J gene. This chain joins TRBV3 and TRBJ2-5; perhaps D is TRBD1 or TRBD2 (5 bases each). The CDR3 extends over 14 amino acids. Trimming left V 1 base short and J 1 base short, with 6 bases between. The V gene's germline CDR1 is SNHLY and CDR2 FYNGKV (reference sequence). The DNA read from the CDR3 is TGTGCCAGCAGCTTAGGGGGGTACCAAGACACCCAGTAC. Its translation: CASSLGGYQDTQY. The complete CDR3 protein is CASSLGGYQDTQYF.

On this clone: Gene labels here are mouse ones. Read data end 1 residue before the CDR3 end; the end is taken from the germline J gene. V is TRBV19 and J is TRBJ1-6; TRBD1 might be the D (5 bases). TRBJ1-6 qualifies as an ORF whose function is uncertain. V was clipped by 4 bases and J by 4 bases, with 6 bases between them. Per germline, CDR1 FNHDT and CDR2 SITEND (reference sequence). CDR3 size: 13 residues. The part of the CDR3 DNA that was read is TGTGCCAGCAGTCGACAGTATAATTCGCCCCTCTAC. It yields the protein CASSRQYNSPLY. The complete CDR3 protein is CASSRQYNSPLYF.

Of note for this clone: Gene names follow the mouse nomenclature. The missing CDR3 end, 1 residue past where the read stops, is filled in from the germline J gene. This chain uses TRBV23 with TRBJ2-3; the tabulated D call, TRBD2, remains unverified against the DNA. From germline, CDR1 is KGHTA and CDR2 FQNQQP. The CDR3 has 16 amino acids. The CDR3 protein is CSSSRDWGTSAETLYF. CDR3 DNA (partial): TGCTCCAGCAGTAGGGACTGGGGGACTAGTGCAGAAACGCTGTAT.

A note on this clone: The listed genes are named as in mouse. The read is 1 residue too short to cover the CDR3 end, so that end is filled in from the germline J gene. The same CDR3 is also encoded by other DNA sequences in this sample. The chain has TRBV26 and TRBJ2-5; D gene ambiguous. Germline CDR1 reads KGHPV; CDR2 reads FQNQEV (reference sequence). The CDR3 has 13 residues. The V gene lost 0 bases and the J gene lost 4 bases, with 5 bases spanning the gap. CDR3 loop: CASSLSREDTQYF. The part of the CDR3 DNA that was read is TGTGCCAGCAGTCTGTCGCGGGAAGACACCCAGTAC.

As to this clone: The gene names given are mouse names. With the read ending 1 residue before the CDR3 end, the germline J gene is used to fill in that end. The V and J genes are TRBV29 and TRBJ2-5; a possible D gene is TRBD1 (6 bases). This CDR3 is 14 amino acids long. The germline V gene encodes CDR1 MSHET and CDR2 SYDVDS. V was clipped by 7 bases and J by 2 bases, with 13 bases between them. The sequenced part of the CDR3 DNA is TGTGCTAGCATTCAACAGGGTGGCCAAGACACCCAGTAC. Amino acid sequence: CASIQQGGQDTQY. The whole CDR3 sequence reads CASIQQGGQDTQYF. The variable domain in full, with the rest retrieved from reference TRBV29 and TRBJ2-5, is DMKVTQMPRYLIKRMGENVLLECGQDMSHETMYWYRQDPGLGLQLIYISYDVDSNSEGDIPKGYRVSRKKREHFSLILDSAKTNQTSVYFCASIQQGGQDTQYFGPGTRLLVL.

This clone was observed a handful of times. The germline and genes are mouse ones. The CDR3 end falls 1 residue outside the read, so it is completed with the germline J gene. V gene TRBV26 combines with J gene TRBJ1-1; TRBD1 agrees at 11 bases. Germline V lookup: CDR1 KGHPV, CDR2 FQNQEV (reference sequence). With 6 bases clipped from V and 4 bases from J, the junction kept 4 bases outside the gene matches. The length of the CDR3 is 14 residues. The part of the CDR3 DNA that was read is TGTGCCAGCAGCTCCGGGACAGGGGGCACAGAAGTCTTC. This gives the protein CASSSGTGGTEVF. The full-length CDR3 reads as CASSSGTGGTEVFF. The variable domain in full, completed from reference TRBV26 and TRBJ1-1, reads NSKVIQTPRYLVKGQGQKAKMRCIPEKGHPVVFWYQQNKNNEFKFLINFQNQEVLQQIDMTEKRFSAECPSNSPCSLEIQSSEAGDSALYLCASSSGTGGTEVFFGKGTRLTVV.

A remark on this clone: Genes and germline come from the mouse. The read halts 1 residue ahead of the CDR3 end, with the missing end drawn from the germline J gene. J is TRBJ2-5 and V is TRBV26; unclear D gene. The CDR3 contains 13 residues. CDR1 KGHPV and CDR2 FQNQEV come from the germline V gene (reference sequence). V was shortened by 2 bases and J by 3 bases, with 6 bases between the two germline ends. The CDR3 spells CASSLAGQDTQYF. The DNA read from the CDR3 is TGTGCCAGCAGTCTGGCAGGTCAAGACACCCAGTAC.

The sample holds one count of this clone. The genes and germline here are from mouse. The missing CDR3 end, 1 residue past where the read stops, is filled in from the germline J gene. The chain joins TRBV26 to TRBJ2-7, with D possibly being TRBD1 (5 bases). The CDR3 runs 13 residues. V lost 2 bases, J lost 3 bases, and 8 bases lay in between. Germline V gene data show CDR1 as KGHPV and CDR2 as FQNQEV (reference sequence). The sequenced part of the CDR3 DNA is TGTGCCAGCAGTCTGGGCAGGGTCTATGAACAGTAC. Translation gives CASSLGRVYEQY. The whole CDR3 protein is CASSLGRVYEQYF.